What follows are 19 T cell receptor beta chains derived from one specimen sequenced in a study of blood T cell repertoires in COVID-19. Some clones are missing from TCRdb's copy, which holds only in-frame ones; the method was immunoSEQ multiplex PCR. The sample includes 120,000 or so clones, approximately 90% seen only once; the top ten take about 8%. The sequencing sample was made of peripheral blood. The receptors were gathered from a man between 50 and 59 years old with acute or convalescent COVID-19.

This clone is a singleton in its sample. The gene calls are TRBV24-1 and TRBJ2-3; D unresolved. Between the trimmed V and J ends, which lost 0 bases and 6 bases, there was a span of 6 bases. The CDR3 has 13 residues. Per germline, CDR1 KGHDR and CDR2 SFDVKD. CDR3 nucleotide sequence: TGTGCCACCAGTGATTTGTCCGGGGATACGCAGTATTTT. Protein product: CATSDLSGDTQYF.

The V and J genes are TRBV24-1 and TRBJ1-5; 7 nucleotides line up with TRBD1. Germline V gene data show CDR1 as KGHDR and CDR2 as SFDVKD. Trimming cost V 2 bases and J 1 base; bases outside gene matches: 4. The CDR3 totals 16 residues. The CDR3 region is CATSDSNRGSNQPQHF. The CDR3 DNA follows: TGTGCCACCAGTGATTCAAACAGGGGCAGCAATCAGCCCCAGCATTTT.

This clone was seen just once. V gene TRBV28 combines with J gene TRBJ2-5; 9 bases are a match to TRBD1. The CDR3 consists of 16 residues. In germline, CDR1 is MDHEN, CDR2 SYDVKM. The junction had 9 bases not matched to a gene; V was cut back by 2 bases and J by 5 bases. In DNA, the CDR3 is TGTGCCAGCAGTTTAAGGCCGGGACAGGGTTATGAGACCCAGTACTTC. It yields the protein CASSLRPGQGYETQYF.

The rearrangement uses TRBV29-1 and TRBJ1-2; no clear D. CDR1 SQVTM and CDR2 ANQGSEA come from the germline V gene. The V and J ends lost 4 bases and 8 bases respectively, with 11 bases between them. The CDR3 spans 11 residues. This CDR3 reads CSVGLQYGYTF. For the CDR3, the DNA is TGCAGCGTTGGCCTTCAGTACGGCTACACCTTC.

The CDR3 nucleotides are TGTGCCAGTAGTCCCGGACAGGGGTCGTGGGAGACCCAGTACTTC. Translation: CASSPGQGSWETQYF. The chain employs TRBV19 and TRBJ2-5, with 9 bases lining up with TRBD1. This CDR3 region has 15 residues. V shed 5 bases and J 5 bases; nucleotides not matched to a gene: 9. In germline, CDR1 is LNHDA, CDR2 SQIVND (reference sequence). The full variable domain, completed using reference TRBV19 and TRBJ2-5, is DGGITQSPKYLFRKEGQNVTLSCEQNLNHDAMYWYRQDPGQGLRLIYYSQIVNDFQKGDIAEGYSVSREKKESFPLTVTSAQKNPTAFYLCASSPGQGSWETQYFGPGTRLLVL.

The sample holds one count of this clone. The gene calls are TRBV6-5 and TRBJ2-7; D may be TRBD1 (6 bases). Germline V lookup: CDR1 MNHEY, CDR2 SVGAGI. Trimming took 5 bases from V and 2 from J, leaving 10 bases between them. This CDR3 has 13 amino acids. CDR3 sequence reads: CASSNTGPYEQYF. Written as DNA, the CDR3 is TGTGCCAGCAGTAACACAGGGCCCTACGAGCAGTACTTC.

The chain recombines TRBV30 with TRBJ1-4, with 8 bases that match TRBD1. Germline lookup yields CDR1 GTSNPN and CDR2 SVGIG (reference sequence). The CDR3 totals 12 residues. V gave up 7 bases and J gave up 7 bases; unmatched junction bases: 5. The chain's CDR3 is CALHTGGEKLFF. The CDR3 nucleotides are TGTGCCTTGCATACAGGGGGTGAAAAACTGTTTTTT.

The CDR3 protein is CASSQHLSSGNTIYF. The CDR3 coding sequence is TGTGCCAGCAGCCAACACTTAAGCTCTGGAAACACCATATATTTT. The rearrangement uses TRBV14 and TRBJ1-3; D uncertain. Trimming stripped 2 bases from V and 0 bases from J, with 8 bases between. CDR1 is SGHDN, CDR2 FVKESK, per germline. CDR3 length: 15 amino acids. Looking up the rest from reference TRBV14 and TRBJ1-3 gives the full variable domain: EAGVTQFPSHSVIEKGQTVTLRCDPISGHDNLYWYRRVMGKEIKFLLHFVKESKQDESGMPNNRFLAERTGGTYSTLKVQPAELEDSGVYFCASSQHLSSGNTIYFGEGSWLTVV.

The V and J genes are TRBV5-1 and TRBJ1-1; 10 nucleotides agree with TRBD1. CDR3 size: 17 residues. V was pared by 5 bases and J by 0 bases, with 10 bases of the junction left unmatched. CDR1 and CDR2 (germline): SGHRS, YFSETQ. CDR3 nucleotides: TGCGCCAGCAGGGATACCGGGACAGGGGTTATGAACACTGAAGCTTTCTTT. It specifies CASRDTGTGVMNTEAFF.

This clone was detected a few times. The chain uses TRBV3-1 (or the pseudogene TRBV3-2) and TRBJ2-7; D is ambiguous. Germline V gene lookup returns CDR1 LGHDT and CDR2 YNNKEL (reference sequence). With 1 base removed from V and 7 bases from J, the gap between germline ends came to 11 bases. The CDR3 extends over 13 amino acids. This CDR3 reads CASSQVVRGEQYF. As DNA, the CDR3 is TGTGCCAGCAGCCAAGTGGTAAGAGGAGAGCAGTACTTC.

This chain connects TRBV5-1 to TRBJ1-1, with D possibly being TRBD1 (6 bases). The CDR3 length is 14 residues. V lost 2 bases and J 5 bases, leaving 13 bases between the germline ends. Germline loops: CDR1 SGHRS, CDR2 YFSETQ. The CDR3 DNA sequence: TGCGCCAGCAGCTTAGACCCAGGGGCGACTGAAGCTTTCTTT. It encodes CASSLDPGATEAFF.

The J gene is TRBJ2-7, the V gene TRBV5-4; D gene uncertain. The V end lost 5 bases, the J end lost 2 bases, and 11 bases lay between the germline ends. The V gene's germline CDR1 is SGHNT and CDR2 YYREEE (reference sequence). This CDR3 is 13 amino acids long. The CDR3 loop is CASSERLAYEQYF. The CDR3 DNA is TGTGCCAGCAGTGAAAGACTTGCCTACGAGCAGTACTTC.

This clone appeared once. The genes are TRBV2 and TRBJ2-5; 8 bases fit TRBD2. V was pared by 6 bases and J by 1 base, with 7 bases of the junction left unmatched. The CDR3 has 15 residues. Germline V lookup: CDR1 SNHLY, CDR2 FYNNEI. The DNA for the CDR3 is TGTGCCAGCAGCGCCCTCGGGGGGGGCCAAGAGACCCAGTACTTC. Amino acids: CASSALGGGQETQYF.

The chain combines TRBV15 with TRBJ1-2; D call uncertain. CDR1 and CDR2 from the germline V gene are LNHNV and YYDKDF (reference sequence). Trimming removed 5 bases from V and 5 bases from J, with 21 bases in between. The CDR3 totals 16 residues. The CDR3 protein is CATSPVSGYSRYGYTF. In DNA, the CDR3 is TGTGCCACCAGCCCCGTGTCCGGGTATTCTCGGTATGGCTACACCTTC.

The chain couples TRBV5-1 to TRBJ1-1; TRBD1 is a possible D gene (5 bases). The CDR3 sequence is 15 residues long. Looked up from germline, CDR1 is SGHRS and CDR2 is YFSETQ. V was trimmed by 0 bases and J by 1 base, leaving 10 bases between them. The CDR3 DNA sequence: TGCGCCAGCAGCTTGGTCGGGGGTGCGAACACTGAAGCTTTCTTT. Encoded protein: CASSLVGGANTEAFF.

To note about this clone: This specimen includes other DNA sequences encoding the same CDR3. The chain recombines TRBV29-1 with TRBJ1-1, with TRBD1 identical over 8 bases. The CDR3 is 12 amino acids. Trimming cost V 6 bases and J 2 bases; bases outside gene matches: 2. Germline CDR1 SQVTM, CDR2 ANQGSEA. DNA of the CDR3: TGCAGCGTCGGACAGGGCAACACTGAAGCTTTCTTT. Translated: CSVGQGNTEAFF.

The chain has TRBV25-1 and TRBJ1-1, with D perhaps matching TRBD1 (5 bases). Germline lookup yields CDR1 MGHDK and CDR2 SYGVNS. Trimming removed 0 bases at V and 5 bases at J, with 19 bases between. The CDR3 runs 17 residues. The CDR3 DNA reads TGTGCCAGCAGTGAATATTACCCTACTCAGGGAGGGACTGAAGCTTTCTTT. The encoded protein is CASSEYYPTQGGTEAFF.

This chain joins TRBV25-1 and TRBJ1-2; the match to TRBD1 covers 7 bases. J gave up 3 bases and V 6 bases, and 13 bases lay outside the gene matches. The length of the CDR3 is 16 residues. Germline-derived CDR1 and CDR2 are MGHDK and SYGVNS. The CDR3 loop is CASSPGGTGDYYGYTF. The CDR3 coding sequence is TGTGCCAGCAGCCCCGGCGGTACAGGGGATTACTATGGCTACACCTTC.

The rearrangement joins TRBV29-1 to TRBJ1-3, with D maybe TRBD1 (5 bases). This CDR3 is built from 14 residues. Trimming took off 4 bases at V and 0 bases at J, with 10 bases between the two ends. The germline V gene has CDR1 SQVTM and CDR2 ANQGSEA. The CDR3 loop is CSVVLGLSGNTIYF. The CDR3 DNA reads TGCAGCGTTGTGCTGGGACTCTCTGGAAACACCATATATTTT.